These 23 T cell receptor beta chains came from one sample sequenced in a study of Graves' ophthalmopathy and Graves' hyperthyroidism. Investigators amplified TCR beta CDR3 regions from RNA transcripts. HTBI-primed first-round RT-PCR preceded second-round multiplex PCR. Each CDR3 protein is one row after TCRdb ran MiXCR on the multiplex PCR reads. Altogether approximately 700,000 distinct CDR3 sequences are present, 40% being singletons, with the ten largest covering about 40%. The material sequenced was peripheral blood. Every receptor here comes from an adult man with Graves' ophthalmopathy.

V and J are TRBV29-1 and TRBJ2-6; D not certain. This CDR3 is built from 11 residues. Trimming removed 7 bases at V and 2 bases at J, with 3 bases between. Per germline, CDR1 SQVTM and CDR2 ANQGSEA. The CDR3 nucleotides are TGCAGCGGCCCTGGGGCCAACGTCCTGACTTTC. Protein sequence: CSGPGANVLTF.

This clonotype has only a few counts. CDR3 amino acids: CSAFPGKDLNQPQHF. CDR3 DNA: TGCAGTGCTTTCCCTGGAAAGGACCTCAATCAGCCCCAGCATTTT. This rearrangement joins TRBV20-1 to TRBJ1-5; D not certain. Germline lookup yields CDR1 DFQATT and CDR2 SNEGSKA (reference sequence). The CDR3 covers 15 residues. With 5 bases removed from V and 3 bases from J, the gap between germline ends came to 17 bases.

This clonotype came up a few times. This sequence joins TRBV5-1 and TRBJ2-7; 11 positions match TRBD1. With V trimmed by 4 bases and J by 7 bases, 7 bases remained unmatched. CDR3 length: 14 amino acids. Germline CDR1 and CDR2: SGHRS and YFSETQ. DNA of the CDR3: TGCGCCAGCAGCACGGACAGGGGGCGCTGGGAGCAGTACTTC. It encodes CASSTDRGRWEQYF.

The sample holds many counts of this clonotype. This rearrangement joins TRBV7-2 to TRBJ2-5; TRBD2 matches at 13 bases. CDR1 SGHTA and CDR2 FQGNSA come from the germline V gene. Unmatched junction bases numbered 5, after V lost 5 bases and J lost 5 bases. This CDR3 comprises 15 residues. The CDR3 spells CASSRGLAGVETQYF. CDR3 nucleotide sequence: TGTGCCAGCAGCCGTGGACTAGCGGGAGTGGAGACCCAGTACTTC. Full variable domain (rest looked up from reference TRBV7-2 and TRBJ2-5): GAGVSQSPSNKVTEKGKDVELRCDPISGHTALYWYRQSLGQGLEFLIYFQGNSAPDKSGLPSDRFSAERTGGSVSTLTIQRTQQEDSAVYLCASSRGLAGVETQYFGPGTRLLVL.

The CDR3 sequence is CAWSSRTLNYGYTF. The DNA for the CDR3 is TGTGCCTGGAGTTCAAGGACACTTAACTATGGCTACACCTTC. V usage is TRBV19 and J usage is TRBJ1-2, with D maybe TRBD1 (5 bases). Trimming left V 11 bases short and J 1 base short, with 17 bases between. Germline values: CDR1 LNHDA, CDR2 SQIVND (reference sequence). This CDR3 contains 14 residues.

V usage is TRBV2 and J usage is TRBJ1-1; D is perhaps TRBD1 (5 bases). V lost 5 bases and J lost 1, with 11 bases in between. The CDR3 spans 14 residues. From germline, CDR1 is SNHLY and CDR2 FYNNEI. Written as DNA, the CDR3 is TGTGCCAGCAGTTTACGACAGTGGAACACTGAAGCTTTCTTT. This sequence encodes CASSLRQWNTEAFF.

The chain joins TRBV29-1 to TRBJ2-7, with 10 bases that match TRBD1. The CDR3 consists of 13 residues. Germline CDR1 and CDR2: SQVTM and ANQGSEA. J lost 6 bases, V lost 4 bases, and 6 bases had no gene match. In nucleotides, the CDR3 is TGCAGCGTTGGCGGACAGGGGGTAGCCGAGCAGTACTTC. Translated: CSVGGQGVAEQYF.

Worth noting for this clonotype: A much larger clone is a single base away; this may be a read error. The V call is TRBV9, the J call TRBJ1-2; maybe TRBD1 (5 bases). This CDR3 contains 14 residues. Germline V CDR1 and CDR2: SGDLS, YYNGEE. V lost 4 bases and J lost 4, with 14 bases in between. The CDR3 DNA reads TGTGCCAGCAGCTTGGGACCTTCCCCCTATGGCTACACCTTC. Its protein is CASSLGPSPYGYTF.

This clonotype was seen repeatedly, ten times or more. The rearrangement joins TRBV12-3 or TRBV12-4 to TRBJ2-5; 8 nucleotides agree with TRBD1. The CDR3 covers 14 residues. The V segment lost 6 bases and the J segment 5 bases; nucleotides outside the gene matches: 8. CDR3 loop: CASRSTGAAETQYF. CDR3 in DNA: TGTGCCAGCAGATCGACAGGGGCGGCGGAGACCCAGTACTTC.

Of note for this clonotype: The junction departs from the called germline gene at one end, perhaps through a read error. The chain joins TRBV10-2 to TRBJ2-7, with 8 bases identical to TRBD1. The CDR3 has 15 residues. The germline gives CDR1 WSHSY, CDR2 SAAADI. The CDR3 DNA sequence: TGTGCCAGCTCACCTGGACAGGGAACTTTCTACGAGCAGTACTTC. Translated, it gives CASSPGQGTFYEQYF.

The genes are TRBV11-3 and TRBJ2-2, with TRBD1 matching 7 bases. V was pared by 1 base and J by 5 bases, with 7 bases of the junction left unmatched. The CDR3 sequence is 16 residues long. Germline V gene lookup returns CDR1 SGHNT and CDR2 YENEEA. CDR3 in DNA: TGTGCCAGCAGCTTAGGACAGGGAGAAGGGACCGGGGAGCTGTTTTTT. Encoded protein: CASSLGQGEGTGELFF.

Regarding this clonotype: A junction boundary mismatches the germline segment, possibly from a read error. The rearrangement links TRBV7-9 to TRBJ2-6; 8 positions agree with TRBD1. CDR3 length equals 14 residues. Germline V gives CDR1 SEHNR, CDR2 FQNEAQ (reference sequence). The CDR3 region is CASSFGDRPGTEAF. The CDR3 region has the DNA TGTGCCAGCAGCTTCGGGGACAGGCCCGGGACTGAAGCTTTC.

This chain connects TRBV19 to TRBJ2-3; D not resolved. Germline loops: CDR1 LNHDA, CDR2 SQIVND (reference sequence). Trimming cost V 3 bases and J 1 base, with 8 bases left between them. CDR3 length: 14 residues. CDR3: CASSIGSRTDTQYF. The CDR3 DNA reads as TGTGCCAGTAGTATCGGCAGCCGCACAGATACGCAGTATTTT. The full variable domain, rest sourced from reference TRBV19 and TRBJ2-3, is DGGITQSPKYLFRKEGQNVTLSCEQNLNHDAMYWYRQDPGQGLRLIYYSQIVNDFQKGDIAEGYSVSREKKESFPLTVTSAQKNPTAFYLCASSIGSRTDTQYFGPGTRLTVL.

This clonotype turned up a few times. The chain employs TRBV3-1 and TRBJ2-5, with D unresolved. The CDR3 length is 14 residues. The V gene lost 4 bases and the J gene lost 2 bases, with 11 bases spanning the gap. The V gene's germline CDR1 is LGHDT and CDR2 YNNKEL (reference sequence). CDR3 loop: CASSPTPGQETQYF. CDR3 DNA: TGTGCCAGCAGCCCAACCCCAGGTCAAGAGACCCAGTACTTC.

This clonotype was seen more than once but under ten times. The chain is built from TRBV20-1 and TRBJ1-6; D is possibly TRBD1 (5 bases). Germline CDR1 is DFQATT and CDR2 is SNEGSKA (reference sequence). The V and J ends lost 1 base and 8 bases respectively, with 12 bases between them. This CDR3 has 14 residues. In DNA form, the CDR3 reads TGCAGTGCTAGAGGGGGCGCCTTGGATTCACCCCTCCACTTT. Residues: CSARGGALDSPLHF.

A word on this clonotype: With a much larger clone just one base away, this may be a read error. The chain recombines TRBV7-9 with TRBJ1-3; possible D gene TRBD1, 6 bases. V was pared by 0 bases and J by 8 bases, with 8 bases between. The CDR3 consists of 13 residues. CDR1 is SEHNR and CDR2 is FQNEAQ in the germline V gene (reference sequence). The CDR3: CASSLAGADTIYF. In nucleotides, the CDR3 is TGTGCCAGCAGCTTAGCGGGGGCGGACACCATATATTTT.

Many counts were recorded for this clonotype. The CDR3 reads CASSLGQRYEQYF. The CDR3 DNA follows: TGTGCCAGCAGTCTGGGACAGCGCTACGAGCAGTACTTC. The chain links TRBV12-3 or TRBV12-4 to TRBJ2-7; 7 positions match TRBD1. With 5 bases clipped from V and 3 bases from J, the junction kept 4 bases outside the gene matches. This CDR3 region has 13 residues.

This clonotype was recorded at least ten times. The rearrangement links TRBV15 to TRBJ2-7, with a possible D match to TRBD1 (6 bases). CDR1 LNHNV and CDR2 YYDKDF come from the germline V gene (reference sequence). The germline V and J ends were trimmed by 0 bases and 1 base, with 10 bases remaining between them. The CDR3 is made up of 15 amino acids. In nucleotides, the CDR3 is TGTGCCACCAGCAGAGATTCCAGGGGATCCTACGAGCAGTACTTC. Translating it yields CATSRDSRGSYEQYF.

This clonotype has a handful of counts. This CDR3 reads CASSLQIGNTEAFF. The CDR3 nucleotides read TGTGCCAGCAGTTTGCAGATAGGGAACACTGAAGCTTTCTTT. The genes are TRBV2 and TRBJ1-1; no definite D call. The germline CDR1 and CDR2 sequences are SNHLY and FYNNEI. Trimming took 5 bases from V and 1 from J, leaving 11 bases between them. This CDR3 is 14 amino acids long. The whole variable domain, filled in from reference TRBV2 and TRBJ1-1, reads EPEVTQTPSHQVTQMGQEVILRCVPISNHLYFYWYRQILGQKVEFLVSFYNNEISEKSEIFDDQFSVERPDGSNFTLKIRSTKLEDSAMYFCASSLQIGNTEAFFGQGTRLTVV.

This clonotype was seen ten or more times. The J gene is TRBJ1-1, the V gene TRBV12-3 or TRBV12-4; D not certain. Trimming left V 7 bases short and J 4 bases short, with 10 bases between. CDR3 length equals 12 residues. This CDR3 is CASTSPGTEAFF. The CDR3 bases are TGTGCCAGCACCTCGCCCGGCACTGAAGCTTTCTTT.

As for this clonotype: Possible read error: a much larger clone is one base away. The V call is TRBV19, the J call TRBJ2-5, with D tentatively TRBD1 or TRBD2 (5 bases each). Germline-derived CDR1 and CDR2 are LNHDA and SQIVND (reference sequence). Trimming shortened V by 3 bases and J by 0 bases, and 8 bases separated the two germline ends. This CDR3 has 14 amino acids. CDR3 sequence: CASSIGTNQETQYF. CDR3 DNA sequence: TGTGCCAGTAGTATCGGGACCAACCAAGAGACCCAGTACTTC.

The genes are TRBV24-1 and TRBJ1-5; perhaps TRBD1 as D (6 bases). The V end was cut by 11 bases, the J end by 9 bases, with 22 bases between. Germline V CDR1 and CDR2: KGHDR, SFDVKD. The CDR3 runs 14 residues. CDR3 sequence reads: CASGTGIGSRPQHF. CDR3 in DNA: TGTGCCAGCGGTACAGGGATTGGCAGTCGGCCCCAGCATTTT.

This clonotype was counted many times. This chain uses TRBV12-3 or TRBV12-4 with TRBJ1-2; weak D call: TRBD1 (5 bases). V lost 8 bases to trimming and J lost 8 bases, with 12 bases between them. This CDR3 contains 11 residues. The CDR3 nucleotides read TGTGCCAGCGGGGGTATGGGGGGCTACACCTTC. Amino acid sequence: CASGGMGGYTF.